There are many counts of the clone carrying this TCR beta chain. Its antigen is undetermined. This entry is derived from a study of identical twins. CDR1 and CDR2 (germline): DFQATT, SNEGSKA (reference sequence). The CDR3 sequence is 18 residues long. The junction had 11 bases not matched to a gene; V was cut back by 0 bases and J by 0 bases. Findings and limits, study-wide: Fewer insertions marked abundant cord blood beta clonotypes; young adult naive trended weakly, memory not at all. The study reached conclusions through statistical analysis that was cross-sectional, not following the same donors. Models predicted too little out-of-frame TCR alpha sharing in monozygotic twins. One should note that invariant MAIT and iNKT cells could partly confound zero-insertion analyses.

MiXCR, run by TCRdb on the 5' RACE reads, gives a single entry per CDR3 protein. The sample yields a few hundred thousand distinct CDR3 sequences, roughly 9% seen once. The sequenced material came from naive T cells sorted from blood. This TCR was recovered from a woman between 50 and 59 years old in good health. The J gene is TRBJ2-3, the V gene TRBV20-1, with TRBD2 matching 8 bases. The CDR3 sequence is CSARDLISGAISTDTQYF. The CDR3 nucleotides are TGCAGTGCTAGAGATCTGATTAGCGGGGCGATTAGCACAGATACGCAGTATTTT.